Each of the 16 T cell receptor beta chains below was sequenced from the same sample in a study of blood T cell repertoires in COVID-19. The protocol was immunoSEQ multiplex PCR, while the TCRdb copy is restricted to in-frame clones and leaves out a portion. The sample comprises just over 200,000 clones, just over 85% of which are singletons, and around 6.5% rests with the top ten. Source material: peripheral blood. These receptors were obtained from an elderly man with acute or convalescent COVID-19.

The chain carries TRBV12-5 and TRBJ1-1, with D hard to call. The germline V gene encodes CDR1 LGHNT and CDR2 FRNRAP. This CDR3 comprises 13 residues. V was cut by 3 bases and J by 4 bases, with 9 bases left in between. The CDR3 loop is CASGLSASTEAFF. The CDR3 bases are TGTGCTAGTGGTTTATCAGCGAGCACTGAAGCTTTCTTT.

The chain combines TRBV28 with TRBJ1-1; a possible D gene is TRBD1 (6 bases). V shed 8 bases and J shed 4 bases, with 14 bases lying between them. Germline-derived CDR1 and CDR2 are MDHEN and SYDVKM. CDR3 length: 13 amino acids. This CDR3 is CASSGQLATEAFF. The DNA for the CDR3 is TGTGCCAGCTCGGGACAACTGGCCACTGAAGCTTTCTTT.

This sequence joins TRBV19 and TRBJ2-7; D is possibly TRBD2 (5 bases). The CDR3 loop spans 16 amino acids. Looked up from germline, CDR1 is LNHDA and CDR2 is SQIVND (reference sequence). V gave up 4 bases and J gave up 4 bases, with 20 bases separating them. CDR3 nucleotides: TGTGCCAGTAGTAGGAAGGTATCGGTGGTAGCGTACGAGCAGTACTTC. Residues: CASSRKVSVVAYEQYF.

CDR3 sequence reads: CASSYTGGQDYEQYF. CDR3 coding DNA: TGTGCCAGCAGTTACACCGGGGGACAGGACTACGAGCAGTACTTC. This chain links TRBV27 with TRBJ2-7; 8 positions agree with TRBD1. CDR1 is MNHEY, CDR2 SMNVEV, per germline (reference sequence). CDR3 length: 15 residues. Losses at the gene ends were 4 bases for V and 3 bases for J; bases not matched to a gene: 8.

This clone was recorded once. The chain joins TRBV3-1 (or the pseudogene TRBV3-2) to TRBJ2-5; tentatively, D is TRBD1 (5 bases). The CDR3 totals 15 residues. CDR1 and CDR2 from the germline V gene are LGHDT and YNNKEL (reference sequence). Trimming took 1 base from V and 1 from J, leaving 10 bases between them. CDR3 region: CASSQVLTAQETQYF. The CDR3 coding sequence is TGTGCCAGCAGCCAAGTTTTGACAGCCCAAGAGACCCAGTACTTC.

The chain is built from TRBV27 and TRBJ1-4, with 7 bases lining up with TRBD1. Germline CDR1 reads MNHEY; CDR2 reads SMNVEV (reference sequence). J gave up 4 bases and V 3 bases, and 11 bases lay outside the gene matches. The CDR3 is 17 residues long. Here the CDR3 reads CASSFKPSRDSNEKLFF. As DNA, the CDR3 is TGTGCCAGCAGTTTCAAACCATCCCGGGACAGTAATGAAAAACTGTTTTTT.

This clone was detected once. The rearrangement joins TRBV15 to TRBJ1-2; the D is unclear. Germline-derived CDR1 and CDR2 are LNHNV and YYDKDF (reference sequence). The V gene lost 0 bases and the J gene lost 8 bases, with 10 bases spanning the gap. The CDR3 extends over 13 amino acids. For the CDR3, the DNA is TGTGCCACCAGCAGAGATCGGGGTCGAGGCTACACCTTC. Its protein is CATSRDRGRGYTF.

Concerning this clone: A read error may produce the germline difference seen at one junction end. V usage is TRBV11-2 and J usage is TRBJ2-1, with TRBD2 matching 11 bases. The CDR3 runs 18 residues. Per the germline V gene, CDR1 is SGHAT and CDR2 is FQNNGV. In DNA, the CDR3 is TGTGTCAGCAGCCTTTGGGGACGGAATAGCGGGAGGGGCAATGAGCAGTTCTTC. It is translated as CVSSLWGRNSGRGNEQFF.

This clone has only one observation. This rearrangement joins TRBV10-2 to TRBJ2-3; D ambiguous. CDR1 WSHSY and CDR2 SAAADI come from the germline V gene. Between the trimmed V and J ends, which lost 9 bases and 0 bases, there was a span of 13 bases. There are 14 residues in the CDR3. The chain's CDR3 is CASSAVVSTDTQYF. The CDR3 nucleotides are TGCGCCAGTTCCGCGGTAGTGAGCACAGATACGCAGTATTTT.

The chain is built from TRBV18 and TRBJ1-4; TRBD1 is a possible D gene (5 bases). Looked up from germline, CDR1 is KGHSH and CDR2 is LQKENI. The CDR3 consists of 14 residues. V was shortened by 4 bases and J by 5 bases, with 11 bases between the two germline ends. This CDR3 reads CASSLAGQNEKLFF. For the CDR3, the DNA is TGTGCCAGCTCACTTGCAGGGCAGAATGAAAAACTGTTTTTT.

The chain is built from TRBV5-6 and TRBJ2-4; TRBD1 matches 7 bases. Germline V gives CDR1 SGHDT, CDR2 YYEEEE. V dropped 4 bases and J dropped 8; count of bases not matched to a gene: 6. This CDR3 is 13 amino acids long. CDR3 protein: CASSPGQWDIQYF. The CDR3 nucleotides are TGTGCCAGCAGCCCGGGACAGTGGGACATTCAGTACTTC.

The V gene is TRBV29-1, the J gene TRBJ2-7; 10 bases line up with TRBD2. CDR1 SQVTM and CDR2 ANQGSEA come from the germline V gene. CDR3 length: 14 residues. V shed 5 bases and J 4 bases; nucleotides not matched to a gene: 8. The CDR3 here is CSVSWTSGNYEQYF. The DNA for the CDR3 is TGCAGCGTTTCCTGGACTAGCGGAAATTACGAGCAGTACTTC.

The J gene is TRBJ2-7, the V gene TRBV28; D gene unclear. Trimming pared 6 bases from V and 6 bases from J, leaving 18 bases between. This CDR3 has 14 amino acids. Germline CDR1 is MDHEN and CDR2 is SYDVKM. This CDR3 reads CASSPPPGLGEQYF. The DNA for the CDR3 is TGTGCCAGCAGCCCCCCACCAGGCTTAGGCGAGCAGTACTTC.

For this clone: The sample contains more than one DNA sequence encoding this CDR3. Written as DNA, the CDR3 is TGCGCCAGCAGCTTGGTCTTCGGGAATGAGCAGTTCTTC. Translating gives CASSLVFGNEQFF. V gene TRBV5-1 combines with J gene TRBJ2-1; D not certain. Trimming took off 0 bases at V and 7 bases at J, with 8 bases between the two ends. Germline values: CDR1 SGHRS, CDR2 YFSETQ. The CDR3 has 13 amino acids.

J is TRBJ2-1 and V is TRBV4-2; 9 bases agree with TRBD2. This CDR3 contains 15 residues. The V gene's germline CDR1 is LGHNA and CDR2 YNFKEQ. The trim removed 3 bases at V and 10 bases at J, leaving 10 bases unmatched. In DNA form, the CDR3 reads TGTGCCAGCAGCCAGGAATTTAGCGGGAGAAACGAGCAGTTCTTC. Amino acids: CASSQEFSGRNEQFF.

This clone was recorded a few times. V gene TRBV19 combines with J gene TRBJ2-2; possibly TRBD2 for D (5 bases). The CDR3 runs 14 residues. V was trimmed by 5 bases and J by 2 bases, leaving 9 bases between them. Germline V gene lookup returns CDR1 LNHDA and CDR2 SQIVND (reference sequence). CDR3 region: CASSERTNTGELFF. CDR3 DNA sequence: TGTGCCAGTAGTGAGCGGACTAACACCGGGGAGCTGTTTTTT.